This T cell receptor beta chain was captured by sequencing in a study of blood T cell repertoires in COVID-19. As for the study in general: PBMCs, B-cell-depleted T cells, or T cells provided the cDNA or gDNA that made up the material.

Authors' processing steps: Amplified reference gene primers provided the basis for estimating nucleated cell counts. Sequencing used immunoSEQ multiplex PCR; TCRdb keeps in-frame clones, though not all of them. V and J calls and clone size are copied from that table; D and trimming were computed from the DNA. The data show fewer than 200,000 clones, with 81% seen just once and more than 10% held by the top ten. Source material: peripheral blood. The receptor's source is a woman aged 80 or older with COVID-19, enrolled during active disease.

CDR3 DNA: TGTGCCAGCAGTGACCCCCCGGTGATAGTGTATGAAAAACTGTTTTTT. Encoded protein: CASSDPPVIVYEKLFF. The genes are TRBV6-1 and TRBJ1-4; D unclear. The V and J ends lost 3 bases and 6 bases respectively, with 17 bases between them. CDR1 and CDR2 from the germline V gene are MNHNS and SASEGT. The CDR3 loop spans 16 amino acids.